The entry below gives a single T cell receptor beta chain sequence along with its context. The antigen remains unidentified. Data came from immunoSEQ multiplex PCR; TCRdb stores just in-frame clones and leaves some out. The sample lists around 150,000 clones; around 89% were seen once. This specimen comes from a study of T cell responses to AZD1222 COVID-19 vaccine. Study results and limitations: The donor group comprised mostly white British people and more females; the analysis possibly underestimated clonal diversity. Spike-specific TCR breadth and depth were elevated following two AZD1222 doses.

Trimming cost V 3 bases and J 7 bases, with 18 bases left between them. The CDR3 sequence is 15 residues long. Germline loops: CDR1 KGHSH, CDR2 LQKENI. The sequence was obtained from an adult who received the AZD1222 COVID-19 vaccine. The chain couples TRBV18 to TRBJ1-1; D might be TRBD1 (6 bases). Source: peripheral blood, taken 28 days after the second AZD1222 dose. The DNA of the CDR3 is TGTGCCAGCTCACCTCGGTTACAGGGTGATAATGAAGCTTTCTTT. Protein sequence: CASSPRLQGDNEAFF.